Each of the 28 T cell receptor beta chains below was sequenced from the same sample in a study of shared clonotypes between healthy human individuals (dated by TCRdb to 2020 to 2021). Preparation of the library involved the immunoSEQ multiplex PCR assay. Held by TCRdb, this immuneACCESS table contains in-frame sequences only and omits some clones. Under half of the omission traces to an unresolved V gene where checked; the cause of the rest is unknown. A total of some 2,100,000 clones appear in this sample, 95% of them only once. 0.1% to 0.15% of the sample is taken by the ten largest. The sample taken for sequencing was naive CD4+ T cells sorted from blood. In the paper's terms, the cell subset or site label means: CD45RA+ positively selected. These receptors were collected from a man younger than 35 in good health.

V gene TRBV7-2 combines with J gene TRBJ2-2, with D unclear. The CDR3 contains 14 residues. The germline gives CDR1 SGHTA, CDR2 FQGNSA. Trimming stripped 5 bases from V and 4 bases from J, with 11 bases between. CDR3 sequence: CASSPTVTTGELFF. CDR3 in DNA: TGTGCCAGCAGCCCGACCGTTACCACCGGGGAGCTGTTTTTT.

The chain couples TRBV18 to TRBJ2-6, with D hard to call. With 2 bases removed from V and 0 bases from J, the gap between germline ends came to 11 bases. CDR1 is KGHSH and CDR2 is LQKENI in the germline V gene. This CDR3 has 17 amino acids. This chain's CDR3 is CASSPFTASSGANVLTF. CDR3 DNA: TGTGCCAGCTCACCATTCACGGCTAGCTCTGGGGCCAACGTCCTGACTTTC.

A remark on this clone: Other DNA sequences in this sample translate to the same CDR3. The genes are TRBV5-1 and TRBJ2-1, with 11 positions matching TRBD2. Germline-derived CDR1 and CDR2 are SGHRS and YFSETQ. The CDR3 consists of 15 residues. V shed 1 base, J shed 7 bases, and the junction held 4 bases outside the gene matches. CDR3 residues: CASSLLAGGVNEQFF. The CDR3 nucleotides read TGCGCCAGCAGCTTGCTAGCGGGGGGAGTAAATGAGCAGTTCTTC.

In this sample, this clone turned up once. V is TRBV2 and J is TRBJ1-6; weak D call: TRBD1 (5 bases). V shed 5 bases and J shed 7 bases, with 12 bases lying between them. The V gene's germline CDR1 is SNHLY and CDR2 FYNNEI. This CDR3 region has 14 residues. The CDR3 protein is CASSFLTANSPLHF. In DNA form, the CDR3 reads TGTGCCAGCAGTTTTTTGACAGCCAATTCACCCCTCCACTTT.

The CDR3 here is CASSDDSGTGTYEQYF. The CDR3 DNA reads as TGTGCCAGTAGTGATGACTCCGGGACAGGAACCTACGAGCAGTACTTC. The rearrangement joins TRBV19 to TRBJ2-7; 8 bases line up with TRBD1. There are 16 residues in the CDR3. The germline CDR1 and CDR2 sequences are LNHDA and SQIVND (reference sequence). The ends lost 5 bases at V and 2 bases at J; junction bases unmatched: 11.

In nucleotides, the CDR3 is TGTGCCAGCAGCTCTACAGGGGTAGATACGCAGTATTTT. Amino acids: CASSSTGVDTQYF. The chain employs TRBV7-2 and TRBJ2-3; 7 positions agree with TRBD1. The CDR3 is made up of 13 amino acids. J lost 5 bases, V lost 4 bases, and 3 bases had no gene match. Germline lookup yields CDR1 SGHTA and CDR2 FQGNSA.

The CDR3 sequence: CASSEGGQSTYGYTF. CDR3 sequence (DNA): TGTGCCAGCAGTGAAGGCGGACAGAGTACATATGGCTACACCTTC. This chain connects TRBV6-1 to TRBJ1-2; TRBD1 might be the D (6 bases). The CDR3 has 15 amino acids. Germline V gene lookup returns CDR1 MNHNS and CDR2 SASEGT. The V end was cut by 1 base, the J end by 5 bases, with 14 bases between.

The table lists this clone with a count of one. The CDR3 loop reads CARQGPTDTQYF. The DNA for the CDR3 is TGTGCCAGACAGGGTCCCACAGATACGCAGTATTTT. The chain has TRBV2 and TRBJ2-3; maybe TRBD1 (6 bases). Germline values: CDR1 SNHLY, CDR2 FYNNEI. V was pared by 9 bases and J by 2 bases, with 9 bases between. This CDR3 is 12 amino acids long.

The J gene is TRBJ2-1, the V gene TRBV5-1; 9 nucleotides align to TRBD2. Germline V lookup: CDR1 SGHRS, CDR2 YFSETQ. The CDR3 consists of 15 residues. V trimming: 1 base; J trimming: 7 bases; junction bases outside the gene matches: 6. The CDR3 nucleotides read TGCGCCAGCAGCTTGCTAGCGGGGTCGAAAAATGAGCAGTTCTTC. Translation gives CASSLLAGSKNEQFF. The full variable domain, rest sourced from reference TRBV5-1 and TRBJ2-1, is KAGVTQTPRYLIKTRGQQVTLSCSPISGHRSVSWYQQTPGQGLQFLFEYFSETQRNKGNFPGRFSGRQFSNSRSEMNVSTLELGDSALYLCASSLLAGSKNEQFFGPGTRLTVL.

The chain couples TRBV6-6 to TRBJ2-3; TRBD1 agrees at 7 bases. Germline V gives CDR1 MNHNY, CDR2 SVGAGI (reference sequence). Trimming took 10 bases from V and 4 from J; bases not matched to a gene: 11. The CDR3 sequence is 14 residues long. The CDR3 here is CAIRGGSVADTQYF. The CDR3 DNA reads TGTGCCATTAGAGGGGGCAGCGTGGCAGATACGCAGTATTTT.

CDR3 protein: CASSPYMGNQPQHF. CDR3 in DNA: TGTGCCAGCAGCCCGTATATGGGCAATCAGCCCCAGCATTTT. The chain recombines TRBV7-2 with TRBJ1-5; D not resolved. The CDR3 consists of 14 residues. Germline values: CDR1 SGHTA, CDR2 FQGNSA. Trimming took off 5 bases at V and 2 bases at J, with 10 bases between the two ends. Drawing the rest from reference TRBV7-2 and TRBJ1-5, the complete variable domain is GAGVSQSPSNKVTEKGKDVELRCDPISGHTALYWYRQSLGQGLEFLIYFQGNSAPDKSGLPSDRFSAERTGGSVSTLTIQRTQQEDSAVYLCASSPYMGNQPQHFGDGTRLSIL.

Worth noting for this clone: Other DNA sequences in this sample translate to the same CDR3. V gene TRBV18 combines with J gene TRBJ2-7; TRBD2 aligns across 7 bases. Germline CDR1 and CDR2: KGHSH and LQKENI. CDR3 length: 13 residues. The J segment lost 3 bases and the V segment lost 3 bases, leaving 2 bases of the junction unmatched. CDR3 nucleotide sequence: TGTGCCAGCTCACCTGGGGACTACTACGAGCAGTACTTC. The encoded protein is CASSPGDYYEQYF.

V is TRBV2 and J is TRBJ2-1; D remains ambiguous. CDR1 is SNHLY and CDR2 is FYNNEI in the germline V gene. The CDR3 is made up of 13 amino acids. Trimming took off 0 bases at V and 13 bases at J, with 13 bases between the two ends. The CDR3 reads CASSEALRLGQFF. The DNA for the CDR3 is TGTGCCAGCAGTGAAGCGCTTAGGCTGGGCCAGTTCTTC.

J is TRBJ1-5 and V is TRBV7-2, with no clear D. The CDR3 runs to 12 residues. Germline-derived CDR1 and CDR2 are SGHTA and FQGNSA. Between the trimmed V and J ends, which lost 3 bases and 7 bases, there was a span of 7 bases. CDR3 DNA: TGTGCCAGCAGCTTCCCTCAGCAGCCCCAGCATTTT. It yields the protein CASSFPQQPQHF.

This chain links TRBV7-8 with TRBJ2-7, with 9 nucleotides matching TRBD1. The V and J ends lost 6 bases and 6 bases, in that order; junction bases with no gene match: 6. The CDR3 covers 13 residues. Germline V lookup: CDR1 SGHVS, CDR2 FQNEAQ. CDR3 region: CASSTGTGIEQYF. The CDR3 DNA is TGTGCCAGCAGTACCGGGACAGGGATCGAGCAGTACTTC.

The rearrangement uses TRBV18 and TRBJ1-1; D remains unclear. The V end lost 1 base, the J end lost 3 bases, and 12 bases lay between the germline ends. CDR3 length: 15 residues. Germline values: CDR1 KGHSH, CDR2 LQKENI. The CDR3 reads CASSPLTLVDTEAFF. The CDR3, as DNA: TGTGCCAGCTCACCACTCACTCTGGTGGACACTGAAGCTTTCTTT. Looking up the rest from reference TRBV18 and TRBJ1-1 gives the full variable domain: NAGVMQNPRHLVRRRGQEARLRCSPMKGHSHVYWYRQLPEEGLKFMVYLQKENIIDESGMPKERFSAEFPKEGPSILRIQQVVRGDSAAYFCASSPLTLVDTEAFFGQGTRLTVV.

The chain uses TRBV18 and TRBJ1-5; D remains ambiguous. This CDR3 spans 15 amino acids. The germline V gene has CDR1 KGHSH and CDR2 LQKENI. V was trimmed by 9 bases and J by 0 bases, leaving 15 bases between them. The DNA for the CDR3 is TGTGCCAGTTCAGGAAATGGTAATAGCAATCAGCCCCAGCATTTT. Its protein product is CASSGNGNSNQPQHF.

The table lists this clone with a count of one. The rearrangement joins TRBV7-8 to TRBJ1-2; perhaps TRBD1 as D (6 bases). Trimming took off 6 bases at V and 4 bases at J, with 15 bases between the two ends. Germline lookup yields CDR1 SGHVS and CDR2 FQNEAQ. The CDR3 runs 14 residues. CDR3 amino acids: CASRRTGSGYGYTF. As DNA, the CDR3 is TGTGCCAGCAGAAGAACAGGGTCCGGCTATGGCTACACCTTC.

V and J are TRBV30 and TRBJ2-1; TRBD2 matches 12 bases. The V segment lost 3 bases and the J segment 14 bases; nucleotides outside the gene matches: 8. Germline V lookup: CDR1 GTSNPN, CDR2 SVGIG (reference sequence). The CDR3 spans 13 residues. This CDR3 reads CAWRGLAGGPEFF. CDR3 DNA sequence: TGTGCCTGGAGGGGTCTAGCGGGAGGGCCGGAGTTCTTC.

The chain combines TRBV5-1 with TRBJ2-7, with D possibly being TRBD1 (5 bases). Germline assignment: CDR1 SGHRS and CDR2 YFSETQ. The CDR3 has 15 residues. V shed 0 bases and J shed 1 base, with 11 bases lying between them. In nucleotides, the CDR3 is TGCGCCAGCAGCTTGGCGGTAGGGGTTTCCTACGAGCAGTACTTC. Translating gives CASSLAVGVSYEQYF. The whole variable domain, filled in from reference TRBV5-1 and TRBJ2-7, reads KAGVTQTPRYLIKTRGQQVTLSCSPISGHRSVSWYQQTPGQGLQFLFEYFSETQRNKGNFPGRFSGRQFSNSRSEMNVSTLELGDSALYLCASSLAVGVSYEQYFGPGTRLTVT.

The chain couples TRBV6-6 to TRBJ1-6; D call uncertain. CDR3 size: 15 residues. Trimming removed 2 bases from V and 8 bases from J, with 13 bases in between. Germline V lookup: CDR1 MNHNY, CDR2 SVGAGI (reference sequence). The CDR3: CASSYVLGGDSPLHF. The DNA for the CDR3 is TGTGCCAGCAGTTACGTATTGGGAGGAGATTCACCCCTCCACTTT.

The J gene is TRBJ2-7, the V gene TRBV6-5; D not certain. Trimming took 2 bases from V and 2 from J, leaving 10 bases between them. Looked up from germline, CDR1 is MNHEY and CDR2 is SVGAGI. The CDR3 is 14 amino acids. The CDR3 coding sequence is TGTGCCAGCAGTTACAGGGCTAATCCCTACGAGCAGTACTTC. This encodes CASSYRANPYEQYF.

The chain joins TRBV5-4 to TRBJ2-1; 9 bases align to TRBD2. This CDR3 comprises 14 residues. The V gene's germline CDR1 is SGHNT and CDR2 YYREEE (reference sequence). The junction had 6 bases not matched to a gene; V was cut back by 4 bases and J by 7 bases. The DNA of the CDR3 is TGTGCCAGCAGCGGGCCGGGACTAGCTAATGAGCAGTTCTTC. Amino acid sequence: CASSGPGLANEQFF.

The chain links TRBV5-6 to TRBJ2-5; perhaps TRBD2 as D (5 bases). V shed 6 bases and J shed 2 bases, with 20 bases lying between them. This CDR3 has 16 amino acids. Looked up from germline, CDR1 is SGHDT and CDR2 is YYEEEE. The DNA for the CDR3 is TGTGCCAGCACGCCGTTTGGGCGGGCCGAACAAGAGACCCAGTACTTC. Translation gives CASTPFGRAEQETQYF.

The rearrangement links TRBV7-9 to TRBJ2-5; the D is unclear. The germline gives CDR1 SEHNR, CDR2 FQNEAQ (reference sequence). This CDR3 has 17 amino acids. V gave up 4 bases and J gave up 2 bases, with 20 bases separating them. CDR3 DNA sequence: TGTGCCAGCAGCTGGAAGGAGACCGACGGGTTTCAAGAGACCCAGTACTTC. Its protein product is CASSWKETDGFQETQYF.

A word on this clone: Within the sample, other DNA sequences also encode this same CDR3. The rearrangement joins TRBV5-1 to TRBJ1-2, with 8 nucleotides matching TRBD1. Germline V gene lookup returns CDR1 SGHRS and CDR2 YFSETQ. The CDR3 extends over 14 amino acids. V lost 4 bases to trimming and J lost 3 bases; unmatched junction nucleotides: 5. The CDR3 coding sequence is TGCGCCAGCAGCATCGGACAGGGCGACTATGGCTACACCTTC. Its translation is CASSIGQGDYGYTF.

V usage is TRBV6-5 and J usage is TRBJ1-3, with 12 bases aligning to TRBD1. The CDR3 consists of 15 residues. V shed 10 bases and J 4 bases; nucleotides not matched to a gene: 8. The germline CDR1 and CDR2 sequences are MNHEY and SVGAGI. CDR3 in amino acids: CATTGTGGSGNTIYF. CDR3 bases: TGTGCCACCACGGGGACAGGGGGCTCGGGAAACACCATATATTTT.

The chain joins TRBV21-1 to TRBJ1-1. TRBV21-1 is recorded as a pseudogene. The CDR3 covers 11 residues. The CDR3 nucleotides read TGTGCCAGCAGCAAGCACACTGAAGCTTTCTTT. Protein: CASSKHTEAFF.